Sequencing of this T cell receptor (beta chain) was carried out in a study of STAT3 mutations in large granular lymphocyte leukemia. Study-level points and caveats: Differing intervals and regimens complicate linking therapy response to clone burden. In T-cell large granular lymphocyte leukemia, about half of patients showed multiple immunodominant subclonotypes. Clonal expansion was inferred from samples taken at other timepoints.

Only in-frame clones appear in the TCRdb table, and some are missing; sequencing was by immunoSEQ multiplex PCR. The sample has tens of thousands of clones, roughly three quarters seen once. About this clone itself: As yet, its antigen is unknown.

CDR3 length: 16 amino acids. The V gene lost 1 base and the J gene lost 4 bases, with 13 bases spanning the gap. CDR1 and CDR2 from the germline V gene are MNHEY and SVGAGI. Sequences were obtained from PBMCs. The clonotype originates from a human donor with T large granular lymphocyte leukemia. Some clones in this sample may be carry-over from other donors' samples. This rearrangement joins TRBV6-5 to TRBJ1-4, with D possibly being TRBD1 (6 bases). Here the CDR3 DNA reads TGTGCCAGCAGTTACTTCACAGGGAGAAGTAATGAAAAACTGTTTTTT. This encodes CASSYFTGRSNEKLFF.